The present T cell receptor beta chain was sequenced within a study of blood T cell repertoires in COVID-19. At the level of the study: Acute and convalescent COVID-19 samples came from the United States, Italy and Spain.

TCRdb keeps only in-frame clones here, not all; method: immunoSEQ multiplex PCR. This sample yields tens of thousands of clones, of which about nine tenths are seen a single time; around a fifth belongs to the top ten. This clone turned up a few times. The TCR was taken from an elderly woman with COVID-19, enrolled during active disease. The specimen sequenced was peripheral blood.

The CDR3 spells CASSPGTGGHYGYTF. The CDR3 DNA sequence: TGTGCCAGCAGTCCCGGGACAGGGGGTCACTATGGCTACACCTTC. V is TRBV6-5 and J is TRBJ1-2, with 11 bases aligning to TRBD1. J lost 3 bases, V lost 5 bases, and 5 bases had no gene match. The CDR3 covers 15 residues. The germline V gene encodes CDR1 MNHEY and CDR2 SVGAGI.